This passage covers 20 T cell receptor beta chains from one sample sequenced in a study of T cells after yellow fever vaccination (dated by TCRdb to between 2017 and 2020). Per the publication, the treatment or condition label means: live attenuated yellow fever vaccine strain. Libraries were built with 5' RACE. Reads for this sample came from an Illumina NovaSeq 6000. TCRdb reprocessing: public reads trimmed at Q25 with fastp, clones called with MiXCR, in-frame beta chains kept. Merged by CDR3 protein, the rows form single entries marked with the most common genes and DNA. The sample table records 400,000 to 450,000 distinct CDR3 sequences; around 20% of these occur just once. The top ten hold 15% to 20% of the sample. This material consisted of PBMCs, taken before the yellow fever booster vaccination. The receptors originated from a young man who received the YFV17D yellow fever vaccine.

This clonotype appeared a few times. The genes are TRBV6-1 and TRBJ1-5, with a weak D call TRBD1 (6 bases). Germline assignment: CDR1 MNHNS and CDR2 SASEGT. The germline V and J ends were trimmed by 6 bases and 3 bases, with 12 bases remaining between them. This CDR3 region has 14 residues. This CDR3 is CASSVGQPNQPQHF. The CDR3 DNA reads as TGTGCCAGCAGCGTCGGACAGCCCAATCAGCCCCAGCATTTT.

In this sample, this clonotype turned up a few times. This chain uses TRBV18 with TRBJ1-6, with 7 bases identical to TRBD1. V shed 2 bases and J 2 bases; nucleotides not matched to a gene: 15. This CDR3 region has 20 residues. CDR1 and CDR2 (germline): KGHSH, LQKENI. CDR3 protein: CASSPSILSGQLTYNSPLHF. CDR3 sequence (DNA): TGTGCCAGCTCACCATCGATTCTATCGGGACAGCTAACCTATAATTCACCCCTCCACTTT.

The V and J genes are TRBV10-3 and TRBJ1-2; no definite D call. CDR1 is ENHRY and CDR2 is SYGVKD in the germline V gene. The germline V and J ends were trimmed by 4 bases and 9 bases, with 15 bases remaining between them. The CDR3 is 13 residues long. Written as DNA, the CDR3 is TGTGCCATCAGTGGAAAGGCCCCCGATCGCTACACCTTC. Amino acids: CAISGKAPDRYTF.

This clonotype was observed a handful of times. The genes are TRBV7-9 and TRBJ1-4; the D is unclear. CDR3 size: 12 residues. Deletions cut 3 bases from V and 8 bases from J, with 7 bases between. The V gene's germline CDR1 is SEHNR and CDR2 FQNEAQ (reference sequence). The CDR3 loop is CASSFVGEKLFF. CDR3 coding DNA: TGTGCCAGCAGCTTTGTGGGGGAAAAACTGTTTTTT.

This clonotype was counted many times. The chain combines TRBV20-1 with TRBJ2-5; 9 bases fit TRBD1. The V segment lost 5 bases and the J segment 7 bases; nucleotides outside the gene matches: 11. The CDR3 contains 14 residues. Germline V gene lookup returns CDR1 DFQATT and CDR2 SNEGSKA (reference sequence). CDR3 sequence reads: CSAGGRQGVGTQYF. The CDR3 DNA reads TGCAGTGCTGGGGGCCGACAGGGGGTAGGGACCCAGTACTTC.

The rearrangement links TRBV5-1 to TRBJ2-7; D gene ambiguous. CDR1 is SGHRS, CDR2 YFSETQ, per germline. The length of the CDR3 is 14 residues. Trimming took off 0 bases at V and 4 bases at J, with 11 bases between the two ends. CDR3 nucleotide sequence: TGCGCCAGCAGCTTGGGAACGATACTATACGAGCAGTACTTC. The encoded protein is CASSLGTILYEQYF.

CDR3 in DNA: TGCGCCAGCACTATGAGCACAGATACGCAGTATTTT. It yields the protein CASTMSTDTQYF. This chain links TRBV5-1 with TRBJ2-3, with D uncertain. Trimming pared 6 bases from V and 0 bases from J, leaving 5 bases between. The V gene's germline CDR1 is SGHRS and CDR2 YFSETQ. CDR3 length: 12 amino acids.

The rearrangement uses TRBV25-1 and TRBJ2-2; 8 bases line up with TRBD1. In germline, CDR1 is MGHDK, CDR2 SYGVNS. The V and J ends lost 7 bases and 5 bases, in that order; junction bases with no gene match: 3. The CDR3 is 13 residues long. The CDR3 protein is CASTRGLTGELFF. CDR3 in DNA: TGTGCCAGCACCAGGGGGCTGACCGGGGAGCTGTTTTTT.

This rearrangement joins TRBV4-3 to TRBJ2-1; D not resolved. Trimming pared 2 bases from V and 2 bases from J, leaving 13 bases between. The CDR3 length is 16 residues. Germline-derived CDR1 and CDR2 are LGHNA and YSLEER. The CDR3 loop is CASSQPGAAAYNEQFF. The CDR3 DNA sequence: TGCGCCAGCAGCCAACCCGGCGCGGCCGCCTACAATGAGCAGTTCTTC.

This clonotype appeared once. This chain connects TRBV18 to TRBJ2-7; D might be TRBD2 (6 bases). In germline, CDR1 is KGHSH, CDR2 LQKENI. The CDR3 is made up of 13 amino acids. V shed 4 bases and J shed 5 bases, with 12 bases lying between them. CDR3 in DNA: TGTGCCAGCTCACAGGGGACTTCGGACGAGCAGTACGTC. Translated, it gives CASSQGTSDEQYV.

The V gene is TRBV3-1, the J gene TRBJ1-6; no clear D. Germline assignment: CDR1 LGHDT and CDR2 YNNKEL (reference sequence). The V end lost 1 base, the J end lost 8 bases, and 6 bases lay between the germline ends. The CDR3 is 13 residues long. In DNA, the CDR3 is TGTGCCAGCAGCCAAGGTAGAGATTCACCCCTCCACTTT. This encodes CASSQGRDSPLHF.

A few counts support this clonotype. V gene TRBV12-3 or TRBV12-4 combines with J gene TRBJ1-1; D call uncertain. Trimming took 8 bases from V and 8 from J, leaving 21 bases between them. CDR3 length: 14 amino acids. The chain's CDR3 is CASGEIPNRVEAFF. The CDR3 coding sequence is TGTGCCAGCGGTGAAATCCCCAACCGGGTCGAAGCTTTCTTT.

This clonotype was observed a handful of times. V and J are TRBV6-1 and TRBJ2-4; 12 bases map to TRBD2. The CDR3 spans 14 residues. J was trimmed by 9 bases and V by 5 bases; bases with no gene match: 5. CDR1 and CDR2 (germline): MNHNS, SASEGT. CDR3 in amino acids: CASSRTSGDFIQYF. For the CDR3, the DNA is TGTGCCAGCAGTCGGACTAGCGGGGATTTCATTCAGTACTTC.

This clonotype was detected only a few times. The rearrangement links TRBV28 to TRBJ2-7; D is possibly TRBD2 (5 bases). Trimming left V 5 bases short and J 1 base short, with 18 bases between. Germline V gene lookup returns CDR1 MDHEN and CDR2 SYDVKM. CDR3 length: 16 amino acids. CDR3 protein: CASSPSASRVSYEQYV. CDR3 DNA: TGTGCCAGCAGTCCTTCGGCTTCGAGGGTTTCCTACGAGCAGTACGTC.

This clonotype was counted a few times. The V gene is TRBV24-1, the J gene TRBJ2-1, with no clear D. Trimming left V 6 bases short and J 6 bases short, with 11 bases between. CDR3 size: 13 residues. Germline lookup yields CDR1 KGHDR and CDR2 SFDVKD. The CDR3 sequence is CATSLAAVNEQFF. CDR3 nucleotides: TGTGCCACCAGTTTGGCTGCCGTCAATGAGCAGTTCTTC.

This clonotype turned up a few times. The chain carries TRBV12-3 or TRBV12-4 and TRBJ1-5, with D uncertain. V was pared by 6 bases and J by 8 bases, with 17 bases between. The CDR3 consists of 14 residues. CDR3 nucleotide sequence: TGTGCCAGCAGCCCAGCACCAGGTTGGGAGCCCCAGCATTTT. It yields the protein CASSPAPGWEPQHF.

CDR3 protein: CASRSTGGSEAFF. For the CDR3, the DNA is TGTGCCAGCAGGTCAACCGGAGGGTCTGAAGCTTTCTTT. The V call is TRBV7-9, the J call TRBJ1-1, with no clear D. CDR3 length: 13 amino acids. The germline V and J ends were trimmed by 6 bases and 6 bases, with 14 bases remaining between them. Germline V gives CDR1 SEHNR, CDR2 FQNEAQ (reference sequence). The full variable domain, completed using reference TRBV7-9 and TRBJ1-1, is DTGVSQNPRHKITKRGQNVTFRCDPISEHNRLYWYRQTLGQGPEFLTYFQNEAQLEKSRLLSDRFSAERPKGSFSTLEIQRTEQGDSAMYLCASRSTGGSEAFFGQGTRLTVV.

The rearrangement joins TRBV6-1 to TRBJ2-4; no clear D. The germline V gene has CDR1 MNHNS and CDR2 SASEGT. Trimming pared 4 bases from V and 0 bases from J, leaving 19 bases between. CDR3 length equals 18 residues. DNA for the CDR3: TGTGCCAGCAGTGCGATACCCCTTGAAAACCTAGCCAAAAACATTCAGTACTTC. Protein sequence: CASSAIPLENLAKNIQYF.

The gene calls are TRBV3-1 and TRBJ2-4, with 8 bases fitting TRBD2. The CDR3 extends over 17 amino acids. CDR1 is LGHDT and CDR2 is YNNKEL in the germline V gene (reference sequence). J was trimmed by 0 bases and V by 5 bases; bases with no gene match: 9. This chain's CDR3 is CASSETAGGLAKNIQYF. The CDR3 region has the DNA TGTGCCAGCAGCGAGACGGCGGGAGGACTAGCCAAAAACATTCAGTACTTC.

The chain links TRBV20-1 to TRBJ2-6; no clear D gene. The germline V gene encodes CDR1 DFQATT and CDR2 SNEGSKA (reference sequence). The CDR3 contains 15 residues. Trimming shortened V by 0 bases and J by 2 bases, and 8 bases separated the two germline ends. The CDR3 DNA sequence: TGCAGTGCTAGAGATACAACAGCTGGGGCCAACGTCCTGACTTTC. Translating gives CSARDTTAGANVLTF.